There are many counts of the clone carrying this TCR beta chain. Its antigen remains unknown. Germline V gene data show CDR1 as LGHNA and CDR2 as YSLEER. The CDR3 consists of 16 residues. Trimming took 3 bases from V and 10 from J, leaving 24 bases between them. This sample was taken from a study of T cells in Graves' hyperthyroidism and ophthalmopathy. Study background: Peripheral blood was acquired at first diagnosis, ahead of any therapy whatsoever.

Graves' hyperthyroidism without ophthalmopathy progression within 18 months was termed stable. From roughly 10 ml of fresh peripheral blood, PBMCs were isolated. Whole-study findings and limits: Most clonotypes expanded in the thyroid (above 0.001) were also present in blood.

Amplification of TCR beta CDR3 regions used RNA as the template. A set of HTBI primers served as the primers for a first-round RT-PCR of the TCR CDR3. TCRdb ran MiXCR on the multiplex PCR reads and lists one entry per CDR3 protein. The sample lists 500,000 to 700,000 distinct CDR3 sequences, approximately 15% occurring once. The TCR originated in a woman aged 18-35 years with Graves' hyperthyroidism. The sample taken for sequencing was blood. V and J are TRBV4-3 and TRBJ1-1, with a tentative D call TRBD1 (6 bases). In nucleotides, the CDR3 is TGCGCCAGCAGCCAGACGAACCTCCACTGGGAAGGGGGAGCTTTCTTT. It specifies CASSQTNLHWEGGAFF.